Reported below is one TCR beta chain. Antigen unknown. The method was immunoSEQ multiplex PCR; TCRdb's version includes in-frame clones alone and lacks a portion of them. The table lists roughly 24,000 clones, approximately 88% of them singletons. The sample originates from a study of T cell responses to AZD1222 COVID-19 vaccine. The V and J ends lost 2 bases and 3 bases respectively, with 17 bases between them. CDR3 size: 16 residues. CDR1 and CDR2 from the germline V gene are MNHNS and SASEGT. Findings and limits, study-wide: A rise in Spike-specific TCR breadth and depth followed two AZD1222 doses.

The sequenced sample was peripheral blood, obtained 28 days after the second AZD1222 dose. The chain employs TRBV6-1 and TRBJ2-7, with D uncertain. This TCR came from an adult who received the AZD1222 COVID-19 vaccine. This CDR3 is CASSESGSSGYYEQYF. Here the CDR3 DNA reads TGTGCCAGCAGTGAATCGGGTAGTAGTGGATACTACGAGCAGTACTTC.